Listed below are T cell receptor beta chains from one sample, sequenced in a study of naive CD8 T cells in extremely preterm neonates. Clones were read by immunoSEQ multiplex PCR, and TCRdb kept only the in-frame ones, dropping some. The sample contains 7,400 or so clones, about 98% of which appear only once. The sequenced material came from naive CD8+ T cells from cord blood. These receptors were obtained from a newborn in good health. Both conserved end residues are part of each CDR3. Some rows mark clone size as missing; the rest say once, few, many or name a class of expanded clone.

NA	TRBV4-3	TRBJ1-2	CASSQSPGQGAGGYTF
NA	TRBV2	TRBJ2-5	CASRQTGFQETQYF
NA	TRBV4-3	TRBJ2-2	CASSQDPVAGFGGGELFF
NA	TRBV6-6	TRBJ2-1	CASSYTLRGNEQFF
NA	TRBV5-1	TRBJ2-7	CASRNSGGAHEQYF
NA	TRBV7-8	TRBJ1-1	CASSPTRTGMETEAFF
NA	TRBV7-9	TRBJ1-1	CASSLESGGSNTEAFF
NA	TRBV27	TRBJ2-1	CASSTGLAVNEQFF
once	TRBV4-1	TRBJ2-3	CASSQVVSTDTQYF
NA	TRBV5-6	TRBJ2-7	CASSPTGLYEQYF
NA	TRBV21-1	NA	CASSNGQGPYEQYF
NA	TRBV6-1	TRBJ2-3	CASSEMDRDDTDTQYF
once	TRBV4-1	TRBJ2-7	CASSLNRGSYEQYF
NA	TRBV6-1	TRBJ1-1	CASRTGGTEAFF
NA	TRBV7-9	TRBJ2-1	CAGEGLAGSNNEQFF
NA	TRBV5-4	TRBJ1-5	CASSLAGHF
NA	TRBV9	TRBJ2-7	CASSGREAQQYF
NA	TRBV13	TRBJ1-2	CASSSGQFYGYTF
few	TRBV7-9	TRBJ1-1	CASSLVGDAFF
NA	TRBV7-3	TRBJ2-7	CASSEPDRPYEQYF
NA	TRBV5-4	TRBJ2-6	CASSSPPSTGTGANVLTF
NA	TRBV15	TRBJ2-5	CATSPPEAQETQYF
NA	TRBV5-6	TRBJ1-1	CASSLVQGAAEAFF
NA	TRBV13	TRBJ2-3	CASSTRGGSDTQYF
NA	TRBV7-9	NA	CASSPWDRGDDEQYF
NA	TRBV19	TRBJ1-1	CASKWEPGQGVNTEAFF
NA	TRBV5-4	TRBJ2-7	CASSLTQGVEQYF
NA	TRBV4-1	TRBJ2-7	CASSQDLPLFPGGAYEQYF
NA	TRBV2	TRBJ2-5	CASSEAQGLAGGLETQYF
NA	TRBV27	TRBJ2-7	CASSLSASGGWNEQYF
once	TRBV27	TRBJ2-5	CASRGTSGGEPQETQYF
NA	TRBV5-4	TRBJ2-7	CASSLDSWGGYEQYF